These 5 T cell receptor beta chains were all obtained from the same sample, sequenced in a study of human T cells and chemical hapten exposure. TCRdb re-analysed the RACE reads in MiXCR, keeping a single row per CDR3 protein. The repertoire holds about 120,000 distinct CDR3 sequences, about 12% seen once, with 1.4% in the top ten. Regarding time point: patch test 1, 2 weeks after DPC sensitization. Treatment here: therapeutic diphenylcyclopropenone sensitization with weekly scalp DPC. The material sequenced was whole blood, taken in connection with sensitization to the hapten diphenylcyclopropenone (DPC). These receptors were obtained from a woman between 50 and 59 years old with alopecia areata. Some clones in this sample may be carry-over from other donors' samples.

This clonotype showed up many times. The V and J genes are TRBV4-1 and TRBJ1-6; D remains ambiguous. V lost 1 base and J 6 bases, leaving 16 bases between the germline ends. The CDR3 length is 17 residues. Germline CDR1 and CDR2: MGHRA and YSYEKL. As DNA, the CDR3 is TGCGCCAGCAGCCAAGTTGAAGTAAGAAGTTTTAATTCACCCCTCCACTTT. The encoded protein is CASSQVEVRSFNSPLHF.

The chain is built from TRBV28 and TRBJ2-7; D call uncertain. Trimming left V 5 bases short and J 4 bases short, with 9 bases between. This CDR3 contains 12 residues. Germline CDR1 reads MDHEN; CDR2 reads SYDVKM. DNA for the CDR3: TGTGCCAGCAGTCCGCCCTTGTACGAGCAGTACTTC. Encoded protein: CASSPPLYEQYF.

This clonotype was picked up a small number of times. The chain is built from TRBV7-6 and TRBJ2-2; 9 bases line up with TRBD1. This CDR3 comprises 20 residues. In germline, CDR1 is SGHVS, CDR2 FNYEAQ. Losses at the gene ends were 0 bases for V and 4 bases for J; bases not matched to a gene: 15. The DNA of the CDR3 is TGTGCCAGCAGCTTAGCGCCGGGACAGGGTTGGCAGTTGGTCACCGGGGAGCTGTTTTTT. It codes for CASSLAPGQGWQLVTGELFF. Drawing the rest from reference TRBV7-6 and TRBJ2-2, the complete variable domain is GAGVSQSPRYKVTKRGQDVALRCDPISGHVSLYWYRQALGQGPEFLTYFNYEAQQDKSGLPNDRFSAERPEGSISTLTIQRTEQRDSAMYRCASSLAPGQGWQLVTGELFFGEGSRLTVL.

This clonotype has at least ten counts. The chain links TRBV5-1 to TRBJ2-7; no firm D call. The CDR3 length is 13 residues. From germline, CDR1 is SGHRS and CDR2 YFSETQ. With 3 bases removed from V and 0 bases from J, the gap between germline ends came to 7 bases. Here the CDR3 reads CASSSLDSYEQYF. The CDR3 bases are TGCGCCAGCAGCTCGCTCGACTCCTACGAGCAGTACTTC.

CDR3 in DNA: TGTGCCAGCTGGCTGGCCGGGGAGCTGTTTTTT. It is translated as CASWLAGELFF. The V and J genes are TRBV12-3 or TRBV12-4 and TRBJ2-2, with D hard to call. With 8 bases removed from V and 6 bases from J, the gap between germline ends came to 7 bases. The CDR3 runs 11 residues.